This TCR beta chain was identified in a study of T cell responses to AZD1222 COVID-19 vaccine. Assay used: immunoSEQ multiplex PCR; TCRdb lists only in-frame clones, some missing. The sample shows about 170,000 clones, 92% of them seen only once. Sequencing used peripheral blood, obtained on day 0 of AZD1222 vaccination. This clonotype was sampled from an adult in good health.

The CDR3 loop reads CASSLGRGYEQYF. In DNA, the CDR3 is TGTGCCAGCAGCTTAGGCAGGGGGTACGAGCAGTACTTC. This chain links TRBV7-9 with TRBJ2-7, with 7 bases identical to TRBD1. The CDR3 runs to 13 residues. The V and J ends lost 1 base and 4 bases, in that order; junction bases with no gene match: 1. Germline V gene data show CDR1 as SEHNR and CDR2 as FQNEAQ (reference sequence).